The 10 T cell receptor beta chains presented below share a single source sample, sequenced in a study of T cell changes during pregnancy in multiple sclerosis. Produced via immunoSEQ multiplex PCR; TCRdb's table is partial and in-frame only. The sample records some 31,000 clones, about nine tenths being singletons. The sample was CD8+ T cells from peripheral blood mononuclear cells, taken in the second trimester of pregnancy. The receptors were gathered from a female donor in good health, enrolled as a control in a pregnancy study.

The chain links TRBV30 to TRBJ2-7, with D possibly TRBD1 on 6 matching bases. CDR3 length: 14 residues. In germline, CDR1 is GTSNPN, CDR2 SVGIG (reference sequence). Trimming took off 0 bases at V and 6 bases at J, with 15 bases between the two ends. DNA of the CDR3: TGTGCCTGGAGTGTACTTGACAGGATAGGCGAGCAGTACTTC. Protein product: CAWSVLDRIGEQYF. The full variable domain, rest sourced from reference TRBV30 and TRBJ2-7, is SQTIHQWPATLVQPVGSPLSLECTVEGTSNPNLYWYRQAAGRGLQLLFYSVGIGQISSEVPQNLSASRPQDRQFILSSKKLLLSDSGFYLCAWSVLDRIGEQYFGPGTRLTVT.

The chain combines TRBV4-2 with TRBJ2-5; 7 positions match TRBD2. The end of the DNA is better explained by TRBJ2-7, so the J call may be wrong. Germline assignment: CDR1 LGHNA and CDR2 YNFKEQ. The CDR3 consists of 13 residues. In DNA, the CDR3 is TGTGCCAGCAGCCAACGGGGAGGGGACGAGCAGTACTTC. Its translation is CASSQRGGDEQYF.

This chain joins TRBV9 and TRBJ1-4; 7 bases are a match to TRBD1. CDR1 and CDR2 from the germline V gene are SGDLS and YYNGEE. The CDR3 runs to 15 residues. Losses at the gene ends were 2 bases for V and 5 bases for J; bases not matched to a gene: 6. The CDR3 region is CASSVSWTGNEKLFF. DNA of the CDR3: TGTGCCAGCAGCGTTAGTTGGACAGGAAATGAAAAACTGTTTTTT.

V gene TRBV6-4 combines with J gene TRBJ2-3; D not certain. V lost 3 bases and J 2 bases, leaving 12 bases between the germline ends. Germline loops: CDR1 MRHNA, CDR2 SNTAGT. This CDR3 is 15 amino acids long. DNA of the CDR3: TGTGCCAGCAGTGAAGATGGGCAGTACACAGATACGCAGTATTTT. Protein product: CASSEDGQYTDTQYF.

This chain connects TRBV29-1 to TRBJ2-7, with D perhaps matching TRBD1 (6 bases). V lost 3 bases, J lost 5 bases, and 8 bases lay in between. The germline V gene encodes CDR1 SQVTM and CDR2 ANQGSEA. This CDR3 contains 11 residues. Written as DNA, the CDR3 is TGCAGCGTTGATGGGGGCGACGAGCAGTACTTC. It codes for CSVDGGDEQYF.

The chain has TRBV27 and TRBJ1-2, with 7 bases fitting TRBD1. J lost 5 bases, V lost 3 bases, and 3 bases had no gene match. Looked up from germline, CDR1 is MNHEY and CDR2 is SMNVEV (reference sequence). This CDR3 contains 13 residues. The CDR3 DNA is TGTGCCAGCAGTTTGGCACAGGGGTATGGCTACACCTTC. This gives the protein CASSLAQGYGYTF.

The chain recombines TRBV7-2 with TRBJ1-1, with D maybe TRBD1 (6 bases). V shed 1 base and J shed 2 bases, with 23 bases lying between them. The CDR3 has 19 residues. Per the germline V gene, CDR1 is SGHTA and CDR2 is FQGNSA. The CDR3 DNA reads as TGTGCCAGCAGCTTAGAGGTTTATCACAGGGACGAGGCAAACACTGAAGCTTTCTTT. It yields the protein CASSLEVYHRDEANTEAFF.

This clone showed up just once. The chain uses TRBV12-1 and TRBJ2-1; the listed D gene, TRBD2, was not tested against the DNA. TRBV12-1 is reported as a pseudogene. The CDR3 extends over 18 amino acids. The chain's CDR3 is CASSFVIAGGSSYNEQFF. The CDR3 nucleotides are TGTGCCAGCAGCTTTGTGATAGCGGGGGGGAGCTCCTACAATGAGCAGTTCTTC.

The V gene is TRBV7-2, the J gene TRBJ2-2, with TRBD1 matching over 12 bases. CDR1 and CDR2 (germline): SGHTA, FQGNSA. The CDR3 is made up of 16 amino acids. V lost 1 base to trimming and J lost 6 bases; unmatched junction nucleotides: 3. The CDR3 protein is CASSLGGTGGPGELFF. In DNA form, the CDR3 reads TGTGCCAGCAGCTTAGGTGGGACAGGGGGCCCCGGGGAGCTGTTTTTT.

The chain is built from TRBV2 and TRBJ1-3; no firm D call. Trimming stripped 4 bases from V and 1 base from J, with 5 bases between. The CDR3 contains 13 residues. Germline V gives CDR1 SNHLY, CDR2 FYNNEI. CDR3 residues: CASSVGSGNTIYF. The CDR3 nucleotides are TGTGCCAGCAGTGTCGGTTCTGGAAACACCATATATTTT.